The clone carrying this T cell receptor beta chain was counted a few times. Antigen: not known. These data are taken from a study of CD8 T cells in ankylosing spondylitis. Overall study results and limits: A motif of eight highly homologous TCR beta variants was seen as apparently characteristic of ankylosing spondylitis blood.

MiXCR, run by TCRdb on the 5' RACE reads, gives a single entry per CDR3 protein. The table records approximately 200,000 distinct CDR3 sequences, over 10% of them present only once. The V gene's germline CDR1 is DFQATT and CDR2 SNEGSKA (reference sequence). The CDR3 loop spans 15 amino acids. After removal of 3 bases from V and 2 bases from J, the junction contained 4 bases not matched to a gene. The gene calls are TRBV20-1 and TRBJ2-3; TRBD2 agrees at 11 bases. The specimen sequenced was blood, either unsorted or a sorted T cell fraction (not recorded which). This receptor was identified in a female donor with ankylosing spondylitis or in good health (not recorded which). CDR3 bases: TGCAGTGCTAGCCCTAGCGGGAGGACCACAGATACGCAGTATTTT. Translating it yields CSASPSGRTTDTQYF.